Described below is a single TCR beta chain sequence and its context. Its target is unknown. This entry comes from a study of T cell responses to AZD1222 COVID-19 vaccine. Study-wide results and caveats: Most donors were white British, females outnumbered males, and clonal diversity was possibly underestimated.

Here immunoSEQ multiplex PCR was the method, and the copy in TCRdb shows in-frame clones only, minus some. The sample records around 130,000 clones, about 86% being singletons. Germline V CDR1 and CDR2: MNHEY, SVGAGI. V lost 0 bases, J lost 5 bases, and 16 bases lay in between. The CDR3 loop spans 16 amino acids. This sequence was found in an adult who received the AZD1222 COVID-19 vaccine. The sequenced sample was peripheral blood, obtained 28 days after the second AZD1222 dose. The chain combines TRBV6-5 with TRBJ1-1; perhaps TRBD1 as D (6 bases). DNA for the CDR3: TGTGCCAGCAGTTACTCGAGGGGGGGGCTGGGAACTGAAGCTTTCTTT. This translates into CASSYSRGGLGTEAFF.